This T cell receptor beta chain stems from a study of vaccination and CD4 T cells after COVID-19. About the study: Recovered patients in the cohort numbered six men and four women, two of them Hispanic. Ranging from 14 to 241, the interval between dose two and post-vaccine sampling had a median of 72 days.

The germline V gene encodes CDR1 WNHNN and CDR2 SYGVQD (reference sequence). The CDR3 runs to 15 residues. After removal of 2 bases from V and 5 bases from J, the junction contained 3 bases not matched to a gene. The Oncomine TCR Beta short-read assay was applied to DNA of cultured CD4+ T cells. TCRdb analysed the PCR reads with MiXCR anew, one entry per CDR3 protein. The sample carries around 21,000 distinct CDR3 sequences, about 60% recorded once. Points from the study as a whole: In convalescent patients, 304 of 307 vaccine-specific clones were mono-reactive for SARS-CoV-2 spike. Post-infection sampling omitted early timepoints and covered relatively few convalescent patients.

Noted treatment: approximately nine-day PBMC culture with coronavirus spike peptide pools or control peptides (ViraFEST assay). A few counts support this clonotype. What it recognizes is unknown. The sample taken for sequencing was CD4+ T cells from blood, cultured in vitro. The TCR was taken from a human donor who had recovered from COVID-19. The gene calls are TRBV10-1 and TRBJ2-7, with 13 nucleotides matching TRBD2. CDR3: CASSERLAGGDEQYF. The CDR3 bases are TGCGCCAGCAGTGAGAGACTAGCGGGAGGTGACGAGCAGTACTTC.